The clone carrying this T cell receptor (beta chain) was counted a single time. This specimen comes from a study of blood T cell repertoires in COVID-19. In the study overall: Cohort 3 donors counted as recovered after two negative PCRs, clearance, or resolved symptoms. T cells, B-cell-depleted T cells, or PBMCs provided the cDNA or gDNA that served as material.

Germline V gene data show CDR1 as LGHNT and CDR2 as FRNRAP. CDR3 length: 14 amino acids. V was clipped by 5 bases and J by 2 bases, with 9 bases between them. Everyone who took part was roughly 18 to 89 years old, and they came from about 25 US areas. TCRdb keeps only in-frame clones here, not all; method: immunoSEQ multiplex PCR. The sample shows over 200,000 clones, 86% of them seen only once. The receptor was isolated from a woman aged 50 to 60 in a cohort exposed to, infected with or recovered from COVID-19 (not recorded which). Material for sequencing was PBMCs or T cells enriched from blood (not recorded which). The V gene is TRBV12-5, the J gene TRBJ1-4, with D possibly TRBD1 on 6 matching bases. The CDR3 region is CASGQQGTNEKLFF. In nucleotides, the CDR3 is TGTGCTAGTGGTCAACAGGGCACTAATGAAAAACTGTTTTTT.